This TCR beta chain was sequenced in a study of T cell changes during pregnancy in multiple sclerosis. Assay used: immunoSEQ multiplex PCR; TCRdb lists only in-frame clones, some missing. The sample holds some 100,000 clones; around 92% are singletons and the top ten take roughly 0.9%. The germline V gene encodes CDR1 LNHDA and CDR2 SQIVND (reference sequence). This CDR3 contains 14 residues. V was shortened by 5 bases and J by 2 bases, with 13 bases between the two germline ends. This receptor was identified in a female donor with multiple sclerosis, enrolled in a pregnancy study. The specimen comprised peripheral blood, sampled before pregnancy. This chain connects TRBV19 to TRBJ2-7; D is perhaps TRBD1 (5 bases). The CDR3 reads CASSPDISTYEQYF. The CDR3, as DNA: TGTGCCAGTAGTCCGGACATTAGTACCTACGAGCAGTACTTC.